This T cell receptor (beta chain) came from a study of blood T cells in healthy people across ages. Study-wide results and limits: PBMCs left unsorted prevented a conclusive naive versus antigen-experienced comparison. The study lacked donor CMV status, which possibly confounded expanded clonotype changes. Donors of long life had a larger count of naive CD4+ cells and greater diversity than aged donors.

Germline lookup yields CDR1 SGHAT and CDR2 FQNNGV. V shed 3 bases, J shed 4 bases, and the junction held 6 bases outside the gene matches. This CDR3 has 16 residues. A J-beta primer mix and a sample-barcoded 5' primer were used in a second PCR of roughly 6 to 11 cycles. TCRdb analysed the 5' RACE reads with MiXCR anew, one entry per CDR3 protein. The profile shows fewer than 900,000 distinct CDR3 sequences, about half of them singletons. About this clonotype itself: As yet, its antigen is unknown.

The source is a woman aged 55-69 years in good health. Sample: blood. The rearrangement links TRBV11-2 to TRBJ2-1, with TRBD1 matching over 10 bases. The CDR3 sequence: CASSFTGTGVYNEQFF. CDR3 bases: TGTGCCAGCAGCTTCACGGGGACAGGGGTGTACAATGAGCAGTTCTTC.